Sequencing of this T cell receptor beta chain was carried out in a study of blood T cells in healthy people across ages. Then a second PCR, running about 6 to 12 cycles, was carried out with a sample-barcoded 5' primer and a J-beta primer mix. Each CDR3 protein is one row after TCRdb ran MiXCR on the 5' RACE reads. The sample includes about 1.6 million distinct CDR3 sequences, around 36% of them seen just once. This TCR came from a woman in her thirties in good health. The specimen was blood.

CDR3 in amino acids: CASTHGLGGDTDTQYF. The CDR3 DNA is TGCGCCAGCACCCATGGATTGGGGGGAGACACAGATACGCAGTATTTT. This chain joins TRBV23-1 and TRBJ2-3; D perhaps matches TRBD2 (6 bases). TRBV23-1 is an open reading frame, and its role is uncertain. Trimming shortened V by 7 bases and J by 2 bases, and 19 bases separated the two germline ends. The CDR3 length is 16 residues.